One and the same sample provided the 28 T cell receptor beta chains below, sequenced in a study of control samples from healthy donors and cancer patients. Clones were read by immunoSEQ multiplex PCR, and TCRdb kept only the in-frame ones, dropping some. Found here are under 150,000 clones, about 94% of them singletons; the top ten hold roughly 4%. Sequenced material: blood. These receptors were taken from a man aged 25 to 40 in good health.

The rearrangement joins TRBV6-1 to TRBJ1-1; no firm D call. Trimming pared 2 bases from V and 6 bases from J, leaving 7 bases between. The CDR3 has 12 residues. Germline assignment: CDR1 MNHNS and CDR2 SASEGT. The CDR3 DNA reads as TGTGCCAGCAGTGAAATGGGAGCTGAAGCTTTCTTT. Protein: CASSEMGAEAFF.

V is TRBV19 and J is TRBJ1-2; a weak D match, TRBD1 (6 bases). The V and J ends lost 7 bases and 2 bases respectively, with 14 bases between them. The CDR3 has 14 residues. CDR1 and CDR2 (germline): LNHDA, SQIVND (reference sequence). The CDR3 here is CASTPYGGNYGYTF. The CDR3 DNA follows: TGTGCCAGTACCCCTTATGGGGGCAACTATGGCTACACCTTC.

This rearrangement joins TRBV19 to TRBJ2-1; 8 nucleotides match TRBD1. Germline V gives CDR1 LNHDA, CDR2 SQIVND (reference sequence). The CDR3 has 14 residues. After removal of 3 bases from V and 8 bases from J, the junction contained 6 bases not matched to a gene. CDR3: CASSIGTGGYEQFF. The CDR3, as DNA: TGTGCCAGTAGTATCGGGACAGGAGGATATGAGCAGTTCTTC.

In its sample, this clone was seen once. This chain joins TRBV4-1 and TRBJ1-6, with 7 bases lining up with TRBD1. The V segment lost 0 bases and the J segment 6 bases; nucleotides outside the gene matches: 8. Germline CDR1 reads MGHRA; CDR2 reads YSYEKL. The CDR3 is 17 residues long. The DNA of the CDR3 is TGCGCCAGCAGCCAAGATCTCCCGGGACAGCTTAATTCACCCCTCCACTTT. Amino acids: CASSQDLPGQLNSPLHF.

In DNA form, the CDR3 reads TGTGCCAGCAGTCTTTCAGATACGCAGTATTTT. Translated: CASSLSDTQYF. The V and J genes are TRBV25-1 and TRBJ2-3; D call uncertain. Trimming left V 5 bases short and J 4 bases short, with 4 bases between. Germline CDR1 is MGHDK and CDR2 is SYGVNS. The CDR3 has 11 amino acids.

The DNA for the CDR3 is TGCGCCAGCAGTCGCTCCGGGACAGGGAGAAACACCATATATTTT. This codes for CASSRSGTGRNTIYF. The chain has TRBV10-1 and TRBJ1-3, with 9 bases fitting TRBD1. Trimming cost V 5 bases and J 5 bases; bases outside gene matches: 7. The CDR3 has 15 residues. The V gene's germline CDR1 is WNHNN and CDR2 SYGVQD (reference sequence).

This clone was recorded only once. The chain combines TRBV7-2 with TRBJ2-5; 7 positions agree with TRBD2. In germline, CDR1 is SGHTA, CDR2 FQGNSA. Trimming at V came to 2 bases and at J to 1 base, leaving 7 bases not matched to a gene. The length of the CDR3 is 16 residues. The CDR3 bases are TGTGCCAGCAGCTTACAGCGACTAGCTCCCCAAGAGACCCAGTACTTC. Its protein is CASSLQRLAPQETQYF. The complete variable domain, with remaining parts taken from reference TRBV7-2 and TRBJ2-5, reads GAGVSQSPSNKVTEKGKDVELRCDPISGHTALYWYRQSLGQGLEFLIYFQGNSAPDKSGLPSDRFSAERTGGSVSTLTIQRTQQEDSAVYLCASSLQRLAPQETQYFGPGTRLLVL.

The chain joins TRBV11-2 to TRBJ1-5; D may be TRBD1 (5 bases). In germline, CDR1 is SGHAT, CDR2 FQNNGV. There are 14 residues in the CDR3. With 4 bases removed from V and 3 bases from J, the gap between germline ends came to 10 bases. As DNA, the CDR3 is TGTGCCAGCAGCTGGGGGGGTCCCAATCAGCCCCAGCATTTT. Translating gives CASSWGGPNQPQHF.

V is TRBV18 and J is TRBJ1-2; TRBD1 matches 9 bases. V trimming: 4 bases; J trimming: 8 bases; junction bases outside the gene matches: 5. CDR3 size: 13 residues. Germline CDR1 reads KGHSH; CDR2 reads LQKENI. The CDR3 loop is CASSLRTGEGYTF. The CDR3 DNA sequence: TGTGCCAGCTCACTTCGGACAGGGGAGGGCTACACCTTC.

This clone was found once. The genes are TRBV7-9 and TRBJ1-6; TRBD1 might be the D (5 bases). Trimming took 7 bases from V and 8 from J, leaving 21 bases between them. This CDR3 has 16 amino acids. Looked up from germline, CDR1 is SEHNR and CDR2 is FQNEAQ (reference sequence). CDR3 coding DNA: TGTGCCAGCACCCTCCCCCGCGGGGGACTGGATTCACCCCTCCACTTT. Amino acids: CASTLPRGGLDSPLHF. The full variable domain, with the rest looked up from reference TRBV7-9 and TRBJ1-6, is DTGVSQNPRHKITKRGQNVTFRCDPISEHNRLYWYRQTLGQGPEFLTYFQNEAQLEKSRLLSDRFSAERPKGSFSTLEIQRTEQGDSAMYLCASTLPRGGLDSPLHFGNGTRLTVT.

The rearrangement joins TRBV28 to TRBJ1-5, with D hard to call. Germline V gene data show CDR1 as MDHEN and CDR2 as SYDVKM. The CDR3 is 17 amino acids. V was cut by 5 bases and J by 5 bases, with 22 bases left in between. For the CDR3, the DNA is TGTGCCAGCAGTACCTCGAGATGGCGAGGGCGGCATCAGCCCCAGCATTTT. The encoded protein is CASSTSRWRGRHQPQHF.

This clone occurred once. The CDR3 coding sequence is TGTGCCAGCACCCCCCGGGGGGCCCGCTTTTCTGGGGCCAACGTCCTGACTTTC. Amino acid sequence: CASTPRGARFSGANVLTF. The genes are TRBV2 and TRBJ2-6, with D perhaps TRBD2 (7 bases). V shed 7 bases and J shed 1 base, with 20 bases lying between them. Germline-derived CDR1 and CDR2 are SNHLY and FYNNEI. The length of the CDR3 is 18 residues.

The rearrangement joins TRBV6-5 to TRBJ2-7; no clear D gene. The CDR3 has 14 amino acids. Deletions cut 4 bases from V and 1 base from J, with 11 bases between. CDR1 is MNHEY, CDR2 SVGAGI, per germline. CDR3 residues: CASSLTSRSYEQYF. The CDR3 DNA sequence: TGTGCCAGCAGTTTAACATCACGATCCTACGAGCAGTACTTC.

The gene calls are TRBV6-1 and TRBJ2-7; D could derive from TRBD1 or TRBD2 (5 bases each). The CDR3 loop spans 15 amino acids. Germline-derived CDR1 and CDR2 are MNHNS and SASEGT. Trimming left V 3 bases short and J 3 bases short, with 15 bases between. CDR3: CASSEEDGDLYEQYF. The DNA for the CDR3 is TGTGCCAGCAGTGAGGAGGACGGGGACCTCTACGAGCAGTACTTC.

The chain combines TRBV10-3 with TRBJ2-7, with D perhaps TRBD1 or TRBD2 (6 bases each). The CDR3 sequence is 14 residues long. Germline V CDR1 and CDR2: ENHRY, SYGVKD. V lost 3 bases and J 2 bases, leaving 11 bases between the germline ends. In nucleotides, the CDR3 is TGTGCCATCAGTGAAGGAGGGGGGCCCTACGAGCAGTACTTC. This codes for CAISEGGGPYEQYF.

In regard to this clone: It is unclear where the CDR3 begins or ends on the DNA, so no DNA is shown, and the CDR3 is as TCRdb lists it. CDR3 loop: CASSSSDRGRNNEQFF. This rearrangement joins TRBV6-2 or TRBV6-3 to TRBJ2-1; the table's TRBD1 call for D was not verified on the DNA. The CDR3 contains 16 residues when both ends are counted. Per germline, CDR1 MNHEY and CDR2 SVGEGT.

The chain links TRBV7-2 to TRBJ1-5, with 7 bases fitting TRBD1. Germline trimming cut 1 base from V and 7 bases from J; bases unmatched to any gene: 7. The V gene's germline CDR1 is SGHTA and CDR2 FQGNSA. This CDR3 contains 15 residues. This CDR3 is CASSLDQGGIQPQHF. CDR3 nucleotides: TGTGCCAGCAGCTTAGATCAAGGGGGCATACAGCCCCAGCATTTT.

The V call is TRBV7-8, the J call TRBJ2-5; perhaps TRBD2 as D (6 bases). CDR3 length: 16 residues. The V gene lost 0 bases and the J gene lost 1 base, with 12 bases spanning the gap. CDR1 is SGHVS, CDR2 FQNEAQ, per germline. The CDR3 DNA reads TGTGCCAGCAGCTTAGCGGTGCGGGGCACCCAAGAGACCCAGTACTTC. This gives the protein CASSLAVRGTQETQYF.

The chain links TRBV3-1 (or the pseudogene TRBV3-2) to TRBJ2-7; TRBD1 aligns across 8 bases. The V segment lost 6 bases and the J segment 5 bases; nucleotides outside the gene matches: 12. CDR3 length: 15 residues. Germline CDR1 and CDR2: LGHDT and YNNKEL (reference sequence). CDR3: CASSRGQGANHEQYF. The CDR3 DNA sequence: TGTGCCAGCAGTAGAGGGCAGGGGGCGAACCACGAGCAGTACTTC.

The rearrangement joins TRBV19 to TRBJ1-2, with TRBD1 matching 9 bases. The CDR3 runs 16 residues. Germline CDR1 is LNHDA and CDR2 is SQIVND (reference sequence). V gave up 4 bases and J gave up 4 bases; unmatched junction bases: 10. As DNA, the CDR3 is TGTGCCAGTAGTACTCGCGCCTGGGACAGGGCCTATGGCTACACCTTC. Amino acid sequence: CASSTRAWDRAYGYTF.

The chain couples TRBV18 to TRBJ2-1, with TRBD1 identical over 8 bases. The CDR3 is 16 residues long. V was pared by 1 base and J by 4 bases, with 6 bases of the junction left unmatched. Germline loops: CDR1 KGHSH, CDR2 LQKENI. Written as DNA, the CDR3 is TGTGCCAGCTCACCACTCCCCGGGACAGGATACAATGAGCAGTTCTTC. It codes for CASSPLPGTGYNEQFF.

The CDR3 bases are TGCGCCAGCAGCCAAGATTCTGGGGGGGGAGGCTATGGCTACACCTTC. This gives the protein CASSQDSGGGGYGYTF. The J gene is TRBJ1-2, the V gene TRBV4-3, with D perhaps TRBD1 (5 bases). This CDR3 is built from 16 residues. CDR1 and CDR2 from the germline V gene are LGHNA and YSLEER. Trimming shortened V by 0 bases and J by 4 bases, and 15 bases separated the two germline ends.

CDR3 sequence reads: CASSRTGIAFYGYTF. CDR3 nucleotides: TGTGCCAGCAGTCGAACAGGGATAGCATTCTATGGCTACACCTTC. The chain recombines TRBV27 with TRBJ1-2; maybe TRBD1 (6 bases). The CDR3 contains 15 residues. The germline V and J ends were trimmed by 5 bases and 4 bases, with 17 bases remaining between them. Germline V lookup: CDR1 MNHEY, CDR2 SMNVEV (reference sequence).

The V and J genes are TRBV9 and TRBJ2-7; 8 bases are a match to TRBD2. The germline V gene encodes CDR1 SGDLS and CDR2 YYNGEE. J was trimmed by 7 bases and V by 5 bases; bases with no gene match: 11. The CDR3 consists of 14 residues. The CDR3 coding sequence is TGTGCCAGCAGTTATTACGGGGGGGCGGAAGAGCAGTACTTC. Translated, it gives CASSYYGGAEEQYF. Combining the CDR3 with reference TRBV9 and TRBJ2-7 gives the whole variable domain DSGVTQTPKHLITATGQRVTLRCSPRSGDLSVYWYQQSLDQGLQFLIQYYNGEERAKGNILERFSAQQFPDLHSELNLSSLELGDSALYFCASSYYGGAEEQYFGPGTRLTVT.

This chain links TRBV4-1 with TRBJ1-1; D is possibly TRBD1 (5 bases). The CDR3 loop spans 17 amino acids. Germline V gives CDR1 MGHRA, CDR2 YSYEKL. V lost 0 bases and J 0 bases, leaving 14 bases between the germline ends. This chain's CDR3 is CASSQDQRQHMNTEAFF. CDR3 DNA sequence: TGCGCCAGCAGCCAAGATCAGCGACAGCACATGAACACTGAAGCTTTCTTT.

The CDR3 spells CSVAGGIYGYTF. As DNA, the CDR3 is TGCAGCGTTGCGGGGGGAATCTATGGCTACACCTTC. The V gene is TRBV29-1, the J gene TRBJ1-2; possible D gene TRBD1, 5 bases. The CDR3 loop spans 12 amino acids. Germline values: CDR1 SQVTM, CDR2 ANQGSEA. Trimming took 4 bases from V and 4 from J, leaving 10 bases between them.

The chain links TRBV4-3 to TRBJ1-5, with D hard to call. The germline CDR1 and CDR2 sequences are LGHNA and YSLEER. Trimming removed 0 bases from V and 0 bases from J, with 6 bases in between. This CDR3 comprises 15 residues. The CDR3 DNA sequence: TGCGCCAGCAGCCAAGAAGATGCTAGCAATCAGCCCCAGCATTTT. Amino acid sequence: CASSQEDASNQPQHF.

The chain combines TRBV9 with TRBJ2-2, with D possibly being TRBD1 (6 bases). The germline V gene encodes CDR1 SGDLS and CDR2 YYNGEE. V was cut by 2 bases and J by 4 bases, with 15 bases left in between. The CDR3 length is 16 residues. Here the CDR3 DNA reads TGTGCCAGCAGCGTTTACCGGGACACGTTCACCGGGGAGCTGTTTTTT. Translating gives CASSVYRDTFTGELFF.